This TCR beta chain was retrieved from a study of cytomegalovirus exposure and HLA in healthy donors. In its sample, this clone was seen once. The germline gives CDR1 SGDLS, CDR2 YYNGEE. V was pared by 0 bases and J by 2 bases, with 9 bases between. The CDR3 covers 15 residues. TCRdb's copy holds only in-frame clones and misses some; the assay was immunoSEQ multiplex PCR. The sample shows 150,000 or so clones, more than 70% of them seen only once. The specimen was PBMCs. This sequence joins TRBV9 and TRBJ2-1; D is perhaps TRBD1 (6 bases). The receptor comes from a man aged 25 to 40 in good health and CMV-seropositive. CDR3 amino acids: CASSVAGDPYNEQFF. DNA of the CDR3: TGTGCCAGCAGCGTAGCAGGGGACCCCTACAATGAGCAGTTCTTC.